This record covers a single T cell receptor (beta chain). The antigen remains undetermined. These data belong to a study of beta chain features in type 1 diabetes. At the level of the study: Nearly 110,000,000 sorted cells were examined across all samples.

The whole isolated RNA underwent reverse transcription, so sequencing captured expressed TCRB transcripts. Profiling relied on immunoSEQ multiplex PCR, and the TCRdb table lists in-frame clones only, not all of them. The sample has about 250,000 clones; 11% are singletons. Isolation of CD4+ naive, central memory, regulatory and stem cell-like memory cells was achieved by sorting via CD45RO/CCR7/CD25/CD127/CD95/CD27. Study-level findings and limits: Shorter TCRB CDR3s, moderately but significantly so, marked every one of the four CD4+ subsets in Type 1 diabetes patients.

This TCR was recovered from a man in his thirties or forties with type 1 diabetes. Material: naive CD4+ T cells from blood.

DNA of the CDR3: TGTGCCAGCAGCGCGGACAGGGGCTCATATGGCTACACCTTC. It yields the protein CASSADRGSYGYTF. The rearrangement links TRBV2 to TRBJ1-2; the match to TRBD1 covers 9 bases. This CDR3 has 14 residues. Trimming cost V 6 bases and J 5 bases; bases outside gene matches: 7. The V gene's germline CDR1 is SNHLY and CDR2 FYNNEI.